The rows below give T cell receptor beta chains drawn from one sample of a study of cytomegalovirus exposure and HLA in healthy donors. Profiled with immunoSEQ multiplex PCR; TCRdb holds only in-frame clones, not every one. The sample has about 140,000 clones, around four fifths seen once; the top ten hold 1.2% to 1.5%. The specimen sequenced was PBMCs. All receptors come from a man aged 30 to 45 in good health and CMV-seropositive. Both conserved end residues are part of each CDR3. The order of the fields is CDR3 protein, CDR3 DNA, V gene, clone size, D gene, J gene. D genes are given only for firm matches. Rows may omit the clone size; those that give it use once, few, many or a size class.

CDR3 protein: CLRREEGNEQFF; CDR3 DNA: TGTTTGCGGCGGGAGGAGGGCAATGAGCAGTTCTTC; V gene: TRBV19; clone size: .; D gene: TRBD2; J gene: TRBJ2-1
CDR3 protein: CASSDGTGDLSGRAFF; CDR3 DNA: TGTGCCAGCAGTGACGGGACAGGGGACCTTTCTGGTAGAGCTTTCTTT; V gene: TRBV28; clone size: .; D gene: TRBD1; J gene: TRBJ1-1
CDR3 protein: CASSPGDGYTF; CDR3 DNA: TGTGCCAGCTCACCCGGAGACGGCTACACCTTC; V gene: TRBV18; clone size: .; D gene: .; J gene: TRBJ1-2
CDR3 protein: CASSQWGTGAAGNTIYF; CDR3 DNA: TGTGCCAGCAGCCAATGGGGGACAGGGGCGGCTGGAAACACCATATATTTT; V gene: TRBV5-6; clone size: once; D gene: TRBD1; J gene: TRBJ1-3
CDR3 protein: CASSRVTGTGNTEAFF; CDR3 DNA: TGTGCCAGCAGCCGGGTCACCGGGACAGGGAACACTGAAGCTTTCTTT; V gene: TRBV11-3; clone size: .; D gene: TRBD1; J gene: TRBJ1-1
CDR3 protein: CASSQGQGSEEQYF; CDR3 DNA: TGTGCCAGCAGCCAGGGACAGGGGTCGGAGGAGCAGTACTTC; V gene: TRBV5-8; clone size: few; D gene: TRBD1; J gene: TRBJ2-7
CDR3 protein: CASSETTGLDTGELFF; CDR3 DNA: TGTGCCAGCAGTGAAACAACAGGGTTGGACACCGGGGAGCTGTTTTTT; V gene: TRBV6-1; clone size: .; D gene: .; J gene: TRBJ2-2
CDR3 protein: CASSRRGMNTEAFF; CDR3 DNA: TGTGCCAGCAGTCGCAGGGGGATGAACACTGAAGCTTTCTTT; V gene: TRBV6-1; clone size: few; D gene: TRBD1; J gene: TRBJ1-1
CDR3 protein: CASSDKENIQYF; CDR3 DNA: TGTGCCAGTAGCGACAAAGAAAACATTCAGTACTTC; V gene: TRBV19; clone size: .; D gene: .; J gene: TRBJ2-4
CDR3 protein: CASSLDLPAGSPQHF; CDR3 DNA: TGTGCCAGCAGCTTGGATCTCCCGGCGGGTTCGCCCCAGCATTTT; V gene: TRBV5-5; clone size: .; D gene: .; J gene: TRBJ1-5
CDR3 protein: CASSLSPSREFVAEAFF; CDR3 DNA: TGCGCCAGCAGCTTGTCGCCCTCCCGGGAGTTCGTCGCTGAAGCTTTCTTT; V gene: TRBV5-1; clone size: .; D gene: .; J gene: TRBJ1-1
CDR3 protein: CASSLDIATNEKLFF; CDR3 DNA: TGTGCCAGCAGCTTGGACATTGCAACTAATGAAAAACTGTTTTTT; V gene: TRBV5-4; clone size: .; D gene: .; J gene: TRBJ1-4
CDR3 protein: CASSSGTSGDLNADTQYF; CDR3 DNA: TGTGCCAGCAGCTCCGGGACTAGCGGTGACCTTAACGCAGATACGCAGTATTTT; V gene: TRBV11-3; clone size: .; D gene: TRBD2; J gene: TRBJ2-3
CDR3 protein: CASSQEVGALNYGYTF; CDR3 DNA: TGCGCCAGCAGCCAAGAGGTGGGGGCGCTTAACTATGGCTACACCTTC; V gene: TRBV4-1; clone size: once; D gene: .; J gene: TRBJ1-2
CDR3 protein: CASSSIQGLGQFF; CDR3 DNA: TGTGCCAGCAGCTCGATTCAGGGTTTGGGGCAGTTCTTC; V gene: TRBV7-6; clone size: .; D gene: .; J gene: TRBJ2-1
CDR3 protein: CASSSGLPREQFF; CDR3 DNA: TGCGCCAGCAGCTCGGGACTACCCAGAGAGCAGTTCTTC; V gene: TRBV5-1; clone size: once; D gene: TRBD2; J gene: TRBJ2-1
CDR3 protein: CASSQDGRYNEQFF; CDR3 DNA: TGTGCCAGCAGCCAAGACGGGAGGTACAATGAGCAGTTCTTC; V gene: TRBV5-8; clone size: .; D gene: TRBD2; J gene: TRBJ2-1
CDR3 protein: CASSLGNTISGNTIYF; CDR3 DNA: TGCGCCAGCAGCTTGGGAAACACGATCTCTGGAAACACCATATATTTT; V gene: TRBV5-1; clone size: few; D gene: .; J gene: TRBJ1-3
CDR3 protein: CASSPRGTSGTDTQYF; CDR3 DNA: TGTGCCAGCAGCCCTAGAGGGACTAGCGGCACAGATACGCAGTATTTT; V gene: TRBV11-3; clone size: .; D gene: TRBD2; J gene: TRBJ2-3
CDR3 protein: CASRKTGSSTDTQYF; CDR3 DNA: TGTGCCAGCAGAAAGACAGGCTCTAGCACAGATACGCAGTATTTT; V gene: TRBV6-1; clone size: few; D gene: .; J gene: TRBJ2-3
CDR3 protein: CASSSARAVGMETQYF; CDR3 DNA: TGCGCCAGCAGTTCCGCGAGGGCAGTGGGGATGGAGACCCAGTACTTC; V gene: TRBV5-1; clone size: .; D gene: .; J gene: TRBJ2-5
CDR3 protein: CASSQDTSGRRYTGELFF; CDR3 DNA: TGTGCCAGCAGCCAAGATACTAGCGGGAGACGGTACACCGGGGAGCTGTTTTTT; V gene: TRBV14; clone size: .; D gene: TRBD2; J gene: TRBJ2-2
CDR3 protein: CASSRQASGSGEQYF; CDR3 DNA: TGTGCCAGCAGCCGACAGGCTAGCGGGAGTGGGGAGCAGTACTTC; V gene: TRBV7-9; clone size: .; D gene: TRBD2; J gene: TRBJ2-7
CDR3 protein: CALPVTGVTDTQYF; CDR3 DNA: TGTGCCCTCCCAGTGACAGGGGTGACGGATACGCAGTATTTT; V gene: TRBV7-9; clone size: .; D gene: TRBD1; J gene: TRBJ2-3